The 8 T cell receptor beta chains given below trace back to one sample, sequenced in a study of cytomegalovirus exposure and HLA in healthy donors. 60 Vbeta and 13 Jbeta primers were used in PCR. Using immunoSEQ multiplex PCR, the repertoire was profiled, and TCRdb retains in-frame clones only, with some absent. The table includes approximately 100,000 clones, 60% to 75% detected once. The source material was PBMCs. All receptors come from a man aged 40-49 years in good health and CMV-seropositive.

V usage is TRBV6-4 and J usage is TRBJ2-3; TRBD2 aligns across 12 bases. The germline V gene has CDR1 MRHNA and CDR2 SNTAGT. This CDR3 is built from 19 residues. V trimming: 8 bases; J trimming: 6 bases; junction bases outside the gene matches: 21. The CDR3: CASLRLAGVIGLGGDTQYF. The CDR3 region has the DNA TGTGCCAGCTTAAGACTAGCGGGAGTAATTGGGCTAGGCGGTGATACGCAGTATTTT.

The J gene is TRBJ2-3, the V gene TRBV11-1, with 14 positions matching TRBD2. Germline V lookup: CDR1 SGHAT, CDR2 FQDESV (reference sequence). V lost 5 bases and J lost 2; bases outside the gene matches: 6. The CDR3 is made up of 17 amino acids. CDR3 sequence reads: CASSARTSGRSTDTQYF. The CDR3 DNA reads TGTGCCAGCAGCGCCAGGACTAGCGGGAGGTCCACAGATACGCAGTATTTT.

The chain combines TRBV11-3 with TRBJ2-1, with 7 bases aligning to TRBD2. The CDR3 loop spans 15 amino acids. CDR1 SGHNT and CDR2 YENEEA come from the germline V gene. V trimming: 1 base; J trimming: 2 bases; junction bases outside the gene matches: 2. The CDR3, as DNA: TGTGCCAGCAGCTTAGGGGGGAGGGCCTACAATGAGCAGTTCTTC. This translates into CASSLGGRAYNEQFF.

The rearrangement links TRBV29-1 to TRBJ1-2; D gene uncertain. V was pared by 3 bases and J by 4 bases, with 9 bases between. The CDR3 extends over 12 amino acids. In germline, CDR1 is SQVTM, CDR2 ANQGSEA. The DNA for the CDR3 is TGCAGCGTTGATCAGGTGGGCTATGGCTACACCTTC. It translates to CSVDQVGYGYTF.

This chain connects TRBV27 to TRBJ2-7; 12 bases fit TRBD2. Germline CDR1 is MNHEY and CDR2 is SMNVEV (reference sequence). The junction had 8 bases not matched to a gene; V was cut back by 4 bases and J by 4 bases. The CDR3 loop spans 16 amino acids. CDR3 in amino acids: CASSSPRGTSGYEQYF. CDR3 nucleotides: TGTGCCAGCAGTTCCCCCAGGGGGACTAGCGGGTACGAGCAGTACTTC.

The CDR3 is CASSPREGADEQFF. As DNA, the CDR3 is TGTGCCAGCTCACCCAGGGAAGGGGCTGATGAGCAGTTCTTC. The chain links TRBV18 to TRBJ2-1; a possible D gene is TRBD1 (5 bases). The CDR3 contains 14 residues. CDR1 is KGHSH, CDR2 LQKENI, per germline. Between the trimmed V and J ends, which lost 3 bases and 8 bases, there was a span of 14 bases. The full variable domain, completed using reference TRBV18 and TRBJ2-1, is NAGVMQNPRHLVRRRGQEARLRCSPMKGHSHVYWYRQLPEEGLKFMVYLQKENIIDESGMPKERFSAEFPKEGPSILRIQQVVRGDSAAYFCASSPREGADEQFFGPGTRLTVL.

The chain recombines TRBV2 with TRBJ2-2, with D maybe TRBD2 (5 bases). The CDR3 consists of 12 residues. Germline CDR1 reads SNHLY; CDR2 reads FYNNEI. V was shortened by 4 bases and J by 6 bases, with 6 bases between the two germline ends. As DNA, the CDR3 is TGTGCCAGCAGTGTGAGGGCCGGGGAGCTGTTTTTT. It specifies CASSVRAGELFF.

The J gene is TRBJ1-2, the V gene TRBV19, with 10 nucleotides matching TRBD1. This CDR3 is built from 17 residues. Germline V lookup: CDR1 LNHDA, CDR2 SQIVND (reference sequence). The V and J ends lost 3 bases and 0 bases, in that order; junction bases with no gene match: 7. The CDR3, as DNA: TGTGCCAGTAGTATGCTGGGACAGGGGACAGCTAACTATGGCTACACCTTC. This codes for CASSMLGQGTANYGYTF.